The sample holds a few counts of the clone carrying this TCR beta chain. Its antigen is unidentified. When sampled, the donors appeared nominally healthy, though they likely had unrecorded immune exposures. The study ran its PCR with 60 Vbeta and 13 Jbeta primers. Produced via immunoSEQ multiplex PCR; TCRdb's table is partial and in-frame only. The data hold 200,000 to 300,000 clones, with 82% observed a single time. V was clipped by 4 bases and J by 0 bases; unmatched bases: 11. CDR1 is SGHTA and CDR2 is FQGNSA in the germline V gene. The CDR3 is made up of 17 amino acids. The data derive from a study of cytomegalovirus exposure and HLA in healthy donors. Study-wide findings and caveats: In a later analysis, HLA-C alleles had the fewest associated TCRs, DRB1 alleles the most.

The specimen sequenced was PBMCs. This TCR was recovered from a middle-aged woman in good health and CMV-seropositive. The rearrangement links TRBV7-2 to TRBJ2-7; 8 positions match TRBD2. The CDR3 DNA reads TGTGCCAGCAGCTACCCCCGGGGAGCGGGGGACTCCTACGAGCAGTACTTC. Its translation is CASSYPRGAGDSYEQYF.